These T cell receptor beta chains were read from a single sample in a study of cytomegalovirus exposure and HLA in healthy donors. Clones were read by immunoSEQ multiplex PCR, and TCRdb kept only the in-frame ones, dropping some. Found here are approximately 150,000 clones, roughly 74% of them singletons; the top ten hold approximately 2.5%. Sequenced input: PBMCs. The receptors originated from a woman aged 18-30 years in good health and CMV-seropositive. The CDR3 runs from the conserved cysteine through the conserved F or W. The order of the fields is V gene, J gene, CDR3 protein.

>TRBV19|TRBJ2-1
CASIDRGPYNEQFF
>TRBV20-1|TRBJ1-2
CSAGQGYGYTF
>TRBV7-9|TRBJ2-2
CASVEASNTGELFF
>TRBV28|TRBJ2-2
CASSALKGGTGELFF
>TRBV6-1|TRBJ1-6
CASSLGGDGSPLHF
>TRBV9|NA
CASSVEEGPGYEQYF
>TRBV6-1|TRBJ1-2
CASSNRDRGPYGYTF
>TRBV5-6|TRBJ1-5
CASSRTGRSNQPQHF
>TRBV7-2|TRBJ2-7
CASSLALQASYEQYF
>TRBV28|TRBJ2-2
CASSFGGSGTGELFF
>TRBV28|TRBJ1-2
CASSLTGTGGGVSFLTF
>TRBV2|TRBJ2-2
CASREAGGHTGELFF
>TRBV19|TRBJ1-5
CASSTYRDSNQPQHF
>TRBV27|TRBJ1-2
CASSPYDREDYGYTF
>TRBV15|TRBJ1-4
CATSGGRTGGEKLFF
>TRBV7-7|TRBJ2-1
CASSLTSGGAKIF
>TRBV11-2|TRBJ2-1
CASSASGTYNEQFF
>TRBV21-1|TRBJ2-1
CASSKVFRTGGYNEQFF